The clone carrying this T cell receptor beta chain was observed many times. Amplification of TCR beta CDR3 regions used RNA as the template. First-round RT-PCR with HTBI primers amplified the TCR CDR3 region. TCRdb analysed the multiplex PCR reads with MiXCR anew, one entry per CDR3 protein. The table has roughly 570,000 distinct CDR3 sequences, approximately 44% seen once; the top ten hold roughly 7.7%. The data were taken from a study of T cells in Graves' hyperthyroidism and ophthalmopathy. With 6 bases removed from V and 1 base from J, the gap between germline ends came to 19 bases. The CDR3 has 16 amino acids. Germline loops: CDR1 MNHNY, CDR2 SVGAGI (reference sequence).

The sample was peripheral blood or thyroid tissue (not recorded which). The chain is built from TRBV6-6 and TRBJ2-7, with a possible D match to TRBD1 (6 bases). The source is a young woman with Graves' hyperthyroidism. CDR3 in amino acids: CASSPLWVQGSYEQYF. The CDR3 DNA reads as TGTGCCAGCAGCCCCCTGTGGGTCCAGGGGTCCTACGAGCAGTACTTC.